Below are 23 T cell receptor beta chains sequenced from a single sample in a study of blood T cell repertoires in COVID-19. Assay used: immunoSEQ multiplex PCR; TCRdb lists only in-frame clones, some missing. The sample carries about 200,000 clones, roughly 80% recorded once. Source material: PBMCs or T cells enriched from blood (not recorded which). The receptors here all came from a man in his forties or fifties who had recovered from COVID-19.

The J gene is TRBJ1-1, the V gene TRBV4-1; maybe TRBD1 (6 bases). There are 13 residues in the CDR3. The V gene's germline CDR1 is MGHRA and CDR2 YSYEKL. V was trimmed by 4 bases and J by 10 bases, leaving 16 bases between them. CDR3: CASSPETGSRAFF. CDR3 DNA sequence: TGCGCCAGCAGCCCCGAAACAGGGAGTCGAGCTTTCTTT.

The chain couples TRBV11-2 to TRBJ1-1; 10 bases align to TRBD1. The CDR3 runs to 17 residues. V shed 0 bases and J 8 bases; nucleotides not matched to a gene: 12. Germline V gives CDR1 SGHAT, CDR2 FQNNGV. DNA for the CDR3: TGTGCCAGCAGCTTAGATCAAGACAGGGGGCGAAAATCGGAAGCTTTCTTT. It encodes CASSLDQDRGRKSEAFF.

The chain combines TRBV21-1 with TRBJ1-5; TRBD1 is the table's D call, not checked against the DNA. TRBV21-1 corresponds to a pseudogene. The CDR3 runs 17 residues. The CDR3 DNA follows: TGTGCCAGCAGCAATAGAAGAGACAGTAATAGCAATCAGCCCCAGCATTTT. This sequence encodes CASSNRRDSNSNQPQHF.

DNA of the CDR3: TGTGCCAGCAGACCGATGATTGCCGGGGTCTACGAGCAGTACTTC. Translated: CASRPMIAGVYEQYF. The chain links TRBV7-9 to TRBJ2-7, with D possibly being TRBD2 (5 bases). The CDR3 covers 15 residues. Germline V lookup: CDR1 SEHNR, CDR2 FQNEAQ (reference sequence). Trimming left V 6 bases short and J 3 bases short, with 18 bases between.

The chain couples TRBV7-9 to TRBJ1-1; 7 positions agree with TRBD1. Germline CDR1 reads SEHNR; CDR2 reads FQNEAQ (reference sequence). Trimming took 2 bases from V and 1 from J; bases not matched to a gene: 4. The CDR3 length is 15 residues. CDR3 loop: CASSLTYRGNTEAFF. CDR3 sequence (DNA): TGTGCCAGCAGCTTAACCTACAGGGGGAACACTGAAGCTTTCTTT.

The V and J genes are TRBV30 and TRBJ2-1; a possible D gene is TRBD1 (6 bases). The CDR3 extends over 13 amino acids. The germline V gene encodes CDR1 GTSNPN and CDR2 SVGIG (reference sequence). Trimming removed 8 bases at V and 2 bases at J, with 13 bases between. CDR3 in DNA: TGTGCCACCAACAGGGAACCCTACAATGAGCAGTTCTTC. It is translated as CATNREPYNEQFF. The full variable domain, completed using reference TRBV30 and TRBJ2-1, is SQTIHQWPATLVQPVGSPLSLECTVEGTSNPNLYWYRQAAGRGLQLLFYSVGIGQISSEVPQNLSASRPQDRQFILSSKKLLLSDSGFYLCATNREPYNEQFFGPGTRLTVL.

The chain is built from TRBV5-1 and TRBJ2-2; no clear D gene. CDR3 length equals 15 residues. V was cut by 4 bases and J by 1 base, with 11 bases left in between. Germline lookup yields CDR1 SGHRS and CDR2 YFSETQ. The CDR3 DNA sequence: TGCGCCAGCAGCCCCGGAAACAGGAACACCGGGGAGCTGTTTTTT. It specifies CASSPGNRNTGELFF.

The chain is built from TRBV3-1 (or the pseudogene TRBV3-2) and TRBJ1-2, with 8 nucleotides matching TRBD1. The CDR3 covers 15 residues. V was clipped by 4 bases and J by 5 bases; unmatched bases: 9. Germline V gene lookup returns CDR1 LGHDT and CDR2 YNNKEL (reference sequence). CDR3 sequence reads: CASSPYSTGGYGYTF. Written as DNA, the CDR3 is TGTGCCAGCAGCCCTTATTCCACAGGGGGTTATGGCTACACCTTC.

The V call is TRBV9, the J call TRBJ2-3, with D possibly matching TRBD1 (6 bases). The V and J ends lost 0 bases and 8 bases respectively, with 13 bases between them. CDR3 size: 14 residues. From germline, CDR1 is SGDLS and CDR2 YYNGEE. CDR3 sequence (DNA): TGTGCCAGCAGCGTAGTTGAAGGGGGTGGTACGCAGTATTTT. This codes for CASSVVEGGGTQYF.

This sequence joins TRBV6-5 and TRBJ1-2; D is unclear. V lost 7 bases and J 8 bases, leaving 14 bases between the germline ends. CDR3 size: 12 residues. The germline V gene encodes CDR1 MNHEY and CDR2 SVGAGI. This CDR3 is CASMLAGGGYTF. The CDR3 nucleotides read TGTGCCAGCATGTTGGCGGGCGGGGGCTACACCTTC.

This chain joins TRBV7-9 and TRBJ1-1; 8 bases agree with TRBD1. The CDR3 runs to 14 residues. The V gene's germline CDR1 is SEHNR and CDR2 FQNEAQ (reference sequence). V shed 2 bases and J 4 bases; nucleotides not matched to a gene: 3. Here the CDR3 DNA reads TGTGCCAGCAGCTTACAGGGGGCAATCACTGAAGCTTTCTTT. This gives the protein CASSLQGAITEAFF.

The chain combines TRBV11-2 with TRBJ2-7, with 7 bases that match TRBD2. Looked up from germline, CDR1 is SGHAT and CDR2 is FQNNGV. This CDR3 is 12 amino acids long. After removal of 6 bases from V and 3 bases from J, the junction contained 2 bases not matched to a gene. The CDR3 sequence: CASRWTSYEQYF. The CDR3 nucleotides read TGTGCCAGCAGGTGGACTAGCTACGAGCAGTACTTC.

The chain recombines TRBV19 with TRBJ1-2; possible D gene TRBD1, 5 bases. CDR1 and CDR2 from the germline V gene are LNHDA and SQIVND (reference sequence). The ends were cut back, 5 bases at V and 8 bases at J, with 21 bases in the middle. CDR3 size: 15 residues. The CDR3 nucleotides read TGTGCCAGTAGTCCCCGACAGTCGTGGATGACCGGCTACACCTTC. It is translated as CASSPRQSWMTGYTF. The full variable domain, in which reference TRBV19 and TRBJ1-2 provide the parts outside the CDR3, is DGGITQSPKYLFRKEGQNVTLSCEQNLNHDAMYWYRQDPGQGLRLIYYSQIVNDFQKGDIAEGYSVSREKKESFPLTVTSAQKNPTAFYLCASSPRQSWMTGYTFGSGTRLTVV.

The CDR3 nucleotides read TGTGCCAGCAGTTATCCACGCAGGGGAACCTATGGCTACACCTTC. It yields the protein CASSYPRRGTYGYTF. The rearrangement joins TRBV6-2 or TRBV6-3 to TRBJ1-2; possibly TRBD1 for D (6 bases). The CDR3 totals 15 residues. Trimming shortened V by 3 bases and J by 4 bases, and 15 bases separated the two germline ends. Germline values: CDR1 MNHEY, CDR2 SVGEGT.

The chain links TRBV5-4 to TRBJ2-3; no clear D. Germline loops: CDR1 SGHNT, CDR2 YYREEE (reference sequence). Trimming shortened V by 4 bases and J by 5 bases, and 14 bases separated the two germline ends. The CDR3 loop spans 14 amino acids. The CDR3, as DNA: TGTGCCAGCAGCCCCGACCGACTGATAGATACGCAGTATTTT. Its translation is CASSPDRLIDTQYF. Full variable domain (rest looked up from reference TRBV5-4 and TRBJ2-3): ETGVTQSPTHLIKTRGQQVTLRCSSQSGHNTVSWYQQALGQGPQFIFQYYREEENGRGNFPPRFSGLQFPNYSSELNVNALELDDSALYLCASSPDRLIDTQYFGPGTRLTVL.

This clone showed up just a few times. V gene TRBV11-2 combines with J gene TRBJ2-1, with TRBD2 matching over 8 bases. Germline assignment: CDR1 SGHAT and CDR2 FQNNGV. J was trimmed by 4 bases and V by 2 bases; bases with no gene match: 1. The CDR3 has 14 amino acids. The CDR3 here is CASSLQRGYNEQFF. Here the CDR3 DNA reads TGTGCCAGCAGCTTACAGCGGGGGTACAATGAGCAGTTCTTC.

This chain connects TRBV12-3 or TRBV12-4 to TRBJ2-5, with TRBD2 identical over 7 bases. This CDR3 has 13 residues. The J segment lost 4 bases and the V segment lost 2 bases, leaving 1 base of the junction unmatched. DNA for the CDR3: TGTGCCAGCAGTTTATGGGGGGGAGAGACCCAGTACTTC. It translates to CASSLWGGETQYF.

V is TRBV28 and J is TRBJ1-4; 9 positions agree with TRBD1. The germline V gene encodes CDR1 MDHEN and CDR2 SYDVKM. With 5 bases clipped from V and 5 bases from J, the junction kept 6 bases outside the gene matches. The CDR3 contains 15 residues. CDR3 DNA: TGTGCCAGCAGTCCCGGGACAGGGTGGAATGAAAAACTGTTTTTT. This translates into CASSPGTGWNEKLFF.

V gene TRBV3-1 (or the pseudogene TRBV3-2) combines with J gene TRBJ1-1; the D is unclear. The CDR3 is 13 residues long. The germline V gene encodes CDR1 LGHDT and CDR2 YNNKEL (reference sequence). Trimming removed 4 bases from V and 3 bases from J, with 9 bases in between. The CDR3: CASSRRVDTEAFF. The CDR3 DNA follows: TGTGCCAGCAGCCGGCGGGTTGACACTGAAGCTTTCTTT.

Concerning this clone: Its ends do not fully match the called genes, so a read error is possible. The chain employs TRBV25-1 and TRBJ2-7, with D possibly TRBD2 on 8 matching bases. CDR3 length equals 11 residues. The germline gives CDR1 MGHDK, CDR2 SYGVNS. CDR3 region: CASSNSQGTSF. CDR3 bases: TGTGCCAGCAGTAACTCACAGGGGACTAGCTTC.

This chain joins TRBV20-1 and TRBJ1-1; the D is unclear. The V gene lost 6 bases and the J gene lost 11 bases, with 16 bases spanning the gap. The CDR3 sequence is 11 residues long. CDR1 and CDR2 from the germline V gene are DFQATT and SNEGSKA (reference sequence). In nucleotides, the CDR3 is TGCAGTGCGAGTAGACAATCTGCGGCTTTCTTT. It specifies CSASRQSAAFF.

The rearrangement joins TRBV5-4 to TRBJ2-2; 16 bases line up with TRBD2. CDR1 and CDR2 from the germline V gene are SGHNT and YYREEE (reference sequence). Trimming took 1 base from V and 3 from J; bases not matched to a gene: 6. The CDR3 has 19 residues. The CDR3 DNA reads TGTGCCAGCAGCTTGCCGGGACTAGCGGGGGGGCTGGACACCGGGGAGCTGTTTTTT. It codes for CASSLPGLAGGLDTGELFF.

As to this clone: One junction end disagrees with the germline gene, perhaps due to a read error. V gene TRBV6-5 combines with J gene TRBJ1-5; D not resolved. CDR1 and CDR2 (germline): MNHEY, SVGAGI. CDR3 length equals 13 residues. CDR3 coding DNA: TGTGCCAGCAGTAACTCGAGAGAACAGCCCCAGCATTTT. Its protein is CASSNSREQPQHF.